This T cell receptor beta chain was documented in a study of vaccination effects on CD4 cells after COVID-19. The overall study: Post-vaccine sampling took place a median of 72 days after the second dose.

Comment on this clone: Antigen specificity is unknown.

Sequenced by immunoSEQ multiplex PCR; TCRdb stores in-frame clones only, minus some. The sample includes about 66,000 clones, roughly 80% of them seen just once. Germline CDR1 LGHNA, CDR2 YNFKEQ. There are 18 residues in the CDR3. The trim removed 3 bases at V and 2 bases at J, leaving 11 bases unmatched. Culture lasted 10 days before CD4+ T cell isolation. Either the BNT162b2 or mRNA-1273 vaccine was given to participants in two doses. Findings and limits, study-wide: Pronounced clonal contraction occurred in clones induced by infection and by vaccine late after vaccination.

The sequencing here drew on CD4+ T cells from PBMCs cultured without peptide, taken after COVID-19 vaccination. This sequence was found in a human donor who received a COVID-19 vaccine. The chain recombines TRBV4-2 with TRBJ2-3; 10 positions agree with TRBD2. For the CDR3, the DNA is TGTGCCAGCAGCCAGAAAGCGGGGGGGGTCTCTAACACAGATACGCAGTATTTT. Translation: CASSQKAGGVSNTDTQYF.